A selection of T cell receptor beta chains follows, all from one sample in a study of blood T cell repertoires in COVID-19. Repertoires were generated with immunoSEQ multiplex PCR, while TCRdb's copy carries only in-frame clones and drops some. The profile covers some 74,000 clones, with approximately 85% appearing a single time and around 29% taken by the ten largest. Material: peripheral blood. All receptors come from a man aged 50-59 years with acute or convalescent COVID-19. Both conserved end residues are part of each CDR3. Each record gives: J gene, D gene, clone size, V gene, CDR3 length, CDR3 DNA, CDR3 protein. A D gene is named only where the DNA matches it firmly. Expanded clones are given a class, and other clones once, few, many or no size at all.

TRBJ2-2	TRBD1	-	TRBV5-1	14	TGCGCCAGCAGCTGGGGACAGCTAAGGGGGGAGCTGTTTTTT	CASSWGQLRGELFF
TRBJ1-2	TRBD1	-	TRBV10-3	14	TGTGCCATCAGTGATTCGAACGACAGGGCCCTCTACACCTTC	CAISDSNDRALYTF
TRBJ2-3	-	-	TRBV11-3	15	TGTGCCAGCAGCTTAGGAGAATTGGGCACAGATACGCAGTATTTT	CASSLGELGTDTQYF
TRBJ2-2	-	few	TRBV11-2	15	TGTGCCAGCAGCTTAGAACCGGGGGTGACCGGGGAGCTGTTTTTT	CASSLEPGVTGELFF
TRBJ2-3	-	once	TRBV3-1/TRBV3-2	15	TGTGCCAGCAGCCAAGAGCCAACTCGAACAGATACGCAGTATTTT	CASSQEPTRTDTQYF
TRBJ2-5	TRBD1	-	TRBV6-5	13	TGTGCCAGCAGTACATACAGGGGGGAGACCCAGTACTTC	CASSTYRGETQYF
TRBJ1-1	-	-	TRBV7-2	14	TGTGCCAGCAGCACCCAGACAGTATACACTGAAGCTTTCTTT	CASSTQTVYTEAFF
TRBJ2-7	-	-	TRBV7-8	16	TGTGCCAGCAGCTTAGGTGGCCAGGGATATAGCTACGAGCAGTACTTC	CASSLGGQGYSYEQYF
TRBJ1-4	TRBD1	-	TRBV11-2	14	TGTGCCAGCAGCTACGACAGGGGGGATGAAAAACTGTTTTTT	CASSYDRGDEKLFF
TRBJ2-2	TRBD2	-	TRBV10-1	16	TGCGCCAGCAGTGAGTCTAGCGGGGCTCGCACCGGGGAGCTGTTTTTT	CASSESSGARTGELFF
TRBJ2-1	TRBD1	-	TRBV27	17	TGTGCCAGCAGTTTATCGGGCCCGGGACAGCCCTACAATGAGCAGTTCTTC	CASSLSGPGQPYNEQFF
TRBJ1-6	TRBD1	few	TRBV5-1	15	TGCGCCAGCAGCTTGGCCGACAGGGGGGCTTCACCCCTCCACTTT	CASSLADRGASPLHF
TRBJ1-5	-	few	TRBV12-5	14	TGTGCTAGTGGTCCAGTAGGGGGCAATCAGCCCCAGCATTTT	CASGPVGGNQPQHF
TRBJ2-1	TRBD2	-	TRBV27	15	TGTGCCAGCAGGCCCGGGACTAGCGGGTACAATGAGCAGTTCTTC	CASRPGTSGYNEQFF
TRBJ2-2	TRBD2	-	TRBV27	20	TGTGCCAGCAGTTTACGAGCCCGAGGACAGCGGGGGGCGAACACCGGGGAGCTGTTTTTT	CASSLRARGQRGANTGELFF
TRBJ2-7	-	-	TRBV6-5	12	TGTGCCAGCAGTTACGCGGGTTACGAGCAGTACTTC	CASSYAGYEQYF
TRBJ2-7	TRBD2	-	TRBV5-8	13	TGTGCCAGCAGCCGGGACTACTCCTACGAGCAGTACTTC	CASSRDYSYEQYF
TRBJ1-2	-	-	TRBV6-6	13	TGTGCCAGCAGCCCCCAGAGGAACTATGGCTACACCTTC	CASSPQRNYGYTF
TRBJ2-7	TRBD2	-	TRBV3-1/TRBV3-2	16	TGTGCCAGCAGCCCTCCGGGACTAGCGGGGATGTACGAGCAGTACTTC	CASSPPGLAGMYEQYF
TRBJ1-4	-	-	TRBV20-1	14	TGCAGTGCTAGTTCTGGGGCCCAAAATGAAAAACTGTTTTTT	CSASSGAQNEKLFF
TRBJ1-3	-	-	TRBV9	17	TGTGCCAGCAGCCCCTCACAGGGAGGGTACTCTGGAAACACCATATATTTT	CASSPSQGGYSGNTIYF
TRBJ1-2	-	-	TRBV27	15	TGTGCCAGCAGCTCCGGGTCCCGGCCAAACTATGGCTACACCTTC	CASSSGSRPNYGYTF
TRBJ1-6	-	once	TRBV24-1	14	TGTGCCACCAGTGACCGATGGACAGATTCACCCCTCCACTTT	CATSDRWTDSPLHF
TRBJ1-2	-	many	TRBV3-1/TRBV3-2	15	TGTGCCAGCAGCCTCAGAGGGGACACCTCGGGTGGCTACACCTTC	CASSLRGDTSGGYTF
TRBJ1-4	-	-	TRBV18	17	TGTGCCAGCTCATCAATTTTGCCAGTCTCAACTAATGAAAAACTGTTTTTT	CASSSILPVSTNEKLFF
TRBJ1-5	-	few	TRBV18	15	TGTGCCAGCTCCCTTAACAGGGAGAGCAATCAGCCCCAGCATTTT	CASSLNRESNQPQHF